The sequence of this TCR beta chain was determined in a study of cytomegalovirus exposure and HLA in healthy donors. With 60 Vbeta and 13 Jbeta primers, the PCR was carried out. In the source study's methods: Unique TCR beta chains totaled approximately 83 million in a later count, with roughly 10 million of them shared. Using immunoSEQ multiplex PCR, the repertoire was profiled, and TCRdb retains in-frame clones only, with some absent. V, J and clone size reflect that table, while D and trimming were determined from the DNA. The sample contains about 140,000 clones, roughly 70% of which appear only once. Study results and caveats: In a later analysis, an Asian-associated ancestry cluster reportedly showed fewer N-insertions than the approximately 700-donor mean.

As regards this clone: Its matching antigen is unknown.

This TCR was sampled from a man under 40 in good health and CMV-seronegative. Sequencing used PBMCs.

CDR3 DNA: TGTGCCAGCATCCCCACCCCAGGGGAAAACAATGAGCAGTTCTTC. It is translated as CASIPTPGENNEQFF. The V call is TRBV5-4, the J call TRBJ2-1; the D gene is possibly TRBD1 (6 bases). The CDR3 runs 15 residues. The V gene's germline CDR1 is SGHNT and CDR2 YYREEE (reference sequence). Trimming shortened V by 6 bases and J by 5 bases, and 18 bases separated the two germline ends.